Each of the 17 T cell receptor beta chains below was sequenced from the same sample in a study of patients and donors after allogeneic stem cell transplantation. TCRdb used MiXCR to reprocess the RT-PCR reads, holding one entry per CDR3 protein. This table has about 230,000 distinct CDR3 sequences, less than 15% appearing once. The sequenced sample consisted of blood, either unsorted or a sorted T cell fraction (not recorded which). The origin of the receptors is a human donor who was either an allogeneic HSCT recipient or a stem cell or donor lymphocyte infusion donor (not recorded which). It is not recorded whose cells these are; they may come from a transplant donor.

This clonotype occurred a few times. The chain employs TRBV14 and TRBJ1-6; D not resolved. Germline assignment: CDR1 SGHDN and CDR2 FVKESK. CDR3 size: 15 residues. The germline V and J ends were trimmed by 4 bases and 4 bases, with 11 bases remaining between them. This chain's CDR3 is CASSPRVPYNSPLHF. CDR3 DNA: TGTGCCAGCAGCCCCCGGGTCCCTTATAATTCACCCCTCCACTTT.

The table lists this clonotype with many counts. The chain couples TRBV5-6 to TRBJ1-2; no definite D call. The CDR3 loop spans 13 amino acids. V was trimmed by 1 base and J by 4 bases, leaving 8 bases between them. The germline V gene encodes CDR1 SGHDT and CDR2 YYEEEE. CDR3 residues: CASSLSGTYGYTF. CDR3 sequence (DNA): TGTGCCAGCAGCTTGTCCGGAACCTATGGCTACACCTTC.

There are many counts of this clonotype. The genes are TRBV7-2 and TRBJ2-7, with 8 bases fitting TRBD1. V was pared by 1 base and J by 9 bases, with 11 bases of the junction left unmatched. Per the germline V gene, CDR1 is SGHTA and CDR2 is FQGNSA. This CDR3 has 15 residues. Here the CDR3 DNA reads TGTGCCAGCAGCTTAGGGACAGGGAGTATATCGGGGCAGTACTTC. Residues: CASSLGTGSISGQYF.

This clonotype was seen only a few times. The chain links TRBV6-2 or TRBV6-3 to TRBJ2-1, with D hard to call. The CDR3 is made up of 15 amino acids. Between the trimmed V and J ends, which lost 5 bases and 0 bases, there was a span of 11 bases. In germline, CDR1 is MNHEY, CDR2 SVGEGT. Here the CDR3 DNA reads TGTGCCAGCAGTCGTGACTTGAGCTCCTACAATGAGCAGTTCTTC. Translation: CASSRDLSSYNEQFF.

The genes are TRBV6-1 and TRBJ1-4, with D possibly being TRBD1 (6 bases). V lost 6 bases to trimming and J lost 0 bases, with 14 bases between them. Germline CDR1 reads MNHNS; CDR2 reads SASEGT. The CDR3 is made up of 16 amino acids. This CDR3 is CASRAGHLATNEKLFF. The CDR3, as DNA: TGTGCCAGCAGGGCGGGACACCTTGCAACTAATGAAAAACTGTTTTTT.

The table lists this clonotype with a few counts. The chain uses TRBV12-3 or TRBV12-4 and TRBJ2-3, with TRBD2 identical over 12 bases. After removal of 6 bases from V and 8 bases from J, the junction contained 0 bases not matched to a gene. This CDR3 has 12 residues. The CDR3 loop reads CASRLAGGTQYF. The CDR3 DNA sequence: TGTGCCAGCAGACTAGCGGGGGGTACGCAGTATTTT.

This clonotype was detected many times. V and J are TRBV4-1 and TRBJ2-3, with D possibly TRBD2 on 6 matching bases. The CDR3 consists of 15 residues. The V and J ends lost 1 base and 4 bases respectively, with 12 bases between them. Germline assignment: CDR1 MGHRA and CDR2 YSYEKL. This CDR3 reads CASSQVVSGSDTQYF. The CDR3 nucleotides are TGCGCCAGCAGCCAAGTGGTTAGCGGATCAGATACGCAGTATTTT.

Only a few counts were recorded for this clonotype. The chain recombines TRBV29-1 with TRBJ1-1; perhaps TRBD1 as D (5 bases). The V end was cut by 6 bases, the J end by 1 base, with 12 bases between. CDR1 is SQVTM and CDR2 is ANQGSEA in the germline V gene. The CDR3 is made up of 13 amino acids. This CDR3 is CSVQRGGNTEAFF. DNA for the CDR3: TGCAGCGTACAAAGGGGAGGGAACACTGAAGCTTTCTTT.

V usage is TRBV10-3 and J usage is TRBJ2-3, with 10 bases that match TRBD2. CDR1 and CDR2 from the germline V gene are ENHRY and SYGVKD. Trimming removed 10 bases from V and 3 bases from J; junction bases left unmatched: 13. CDR3 length: 16 amino acids. CDR3 sequence (DNA): TGTGCCACCTCTCTTGCTAGCGGGAGCATTACAGATACGCAGTATTTT. Its translation: CATSLASGSITDTQYF.

This clonotype was recorded many times. This sequence joins TRBV5-1 and TRBJ2-3, with a weak D call TRBD2 (6 bases). The V and J ends lost 4 bases and 3 bases respectively, with 15 bases between them. This CDR3 is 15 amino acids long. The germline V gene has CDR1 SGHRS and CDR2 YFSETQ. For the CDR3, the DNA is TGCGCCAGCAGCGCGGGATTCAATCCGACAGATACGCAGTATTTT. The encoded protein is CASSAGFNPTDTQYF.

The J gene is TRBJ2-3, the V gene TRBV13; 11 bases match TRBD2. This CDR3 spans 16 amino acids. CDR1 is PRHDT and CDR2 is FYEKMQ in the germline V gene (reference sequence). With 1 base clipped from V and 6 bases from J, the junction kept 6 bases outside the gene matches. CDR3 DNA: TGTGCCAGCAGCTTAGTAGCGGGAGGGCCTTTGGATACGCAGTATTTT. This encodes CASSLVAGGPLDTQYF.

V gene TRBV7-9 combines with J gene TRBJ2-5; TRBD2 matches 9 bases. The V segment lost 7 bases and the J segment 2 bases; nucleotides outside the gene matches: 11. The CDR3 contains 16 residues. Per the germline V gene, CDR1 is SEHNR and CDR2 is FQNEAQ (reference sequence). The CDR3 bases are TGTGCCAGCAAGAAGGTGGCGGGAGGGCTACAAGAGACCCAGTACTTC. Amino acid sequence: CASKKVAGGLQETQYF.

This clonotype was seen ten or more times. The V gene is TRBV6-1, the J gene TRBJ2-6; possibly TRBD2 for D (5 bases). Germline-derived CDR1 and CDR2 are MNHNS and SASEGT. The CDR3 extends over 14 amino acids. Trimming took off 10 bases at V and 3 bases at J, with 13 bases between the two ends. This chain's CDR3 is CATRHEGGANVLTF. CDR3 DNA sequence: TGTGCCACCCGACACGAGGGTGGGGCCAACGTCCTGACTTTC.

There are many counts of this clonotype. This chain's CDR3 is CSARRLAVYNEQFF. DNA of the CDR3: TGCAGTGCCCGTAGACTAGCGGTATACAATGAGCAGTTCTTC. The chain has TRBV20-1 and TRBJ2-1, with 9 nucleotides matching TRBD2. The CDR3 covers 14 residues. Losses at the gene ends were 6 bases for V and 4 bases for J; bases not matched to a gene: 7. The germline V gene has CDR1 DFQATT and CDR2 SNEGSKA (reference sequence).

V and J are TRBV20-1 and TRBJ1-4; TRBD1 matches 7 bases. The germline CDR1 and CDR2 sequences are DFQATT and SNEGSKA (reference sequence). The CDR3 runs to 16 residues. The ends lost 4 bases at V and 4 bases at J; junction bases unmatched: 12. The CDR3 reads CSAMLGGAAINEKLFF. The CDR3 DNA reads as TGCAGTGCTATGTTAGGGGGCGCGGCCATTAATGAAAAACTGTTTTTT.

The V call is TRBV20-1, the J call TRBJ2-5; D not certain. Germline loops: CDR1 DFQATT, CDR2 SNEGSKA (reference sequence). V lost 8 bases, J lost 0 bases, and 10 bases lay in between. The CDR3 runs 12 residues. The chain's CDR3 is CSPQAYQETQYF. CDR3 bases: TGCAGTCCTCAGGCGTACCAAGAGACCCAGTACTTC.

The chain links TRBV7-2 to TRBJ2-1; 7 bases are shared with TRBD2. The CDR3 is made up of 13 amino acids. Unmatched junction bases numbered 4, after V lost 4 bases and J lost 7 bases. The V gene's germline CDR1 is SGHTA and CDR2 FQGNSA. CDR3 residues: CASSSGLGNEQFF. The DNA of the CDR3 is TGTGCCAGCAGCTCAGGACTAGGGAATGAGCAGTTCTTC.